A single sample gave rise to the 23 T cell receptor beta chains below, sequenced in a study of shared clonotypes between healthy human individuals. Clones were sequenced by immunoSEQ multiplex PCR, and TCRdb holds only the in-frame ones, with some missing. The table shows roughly 2.4 million clones, with about 94% occurring only once. The sample comprised naive CD4+ T cells sorted from blood. Regarding subset: CD45RA+ positively selected. The receptor source for this set is a man between 18 and 29 years old in good health.

This chain connects TRBV2 to TRBJ1-1; D call uncertain. CDR3 length equals 13 residues. The V gene's germline CDR1 is SNHLY and CDR2 FYNNEI. The V end was cut by 7 bases, the J end by 1 base, with 10 bases between. The CDR3 DNA sequence: TGTGCCAGCAAGGAAGAAACGAACACTGAAGCTTTCTTT. Translated, it gives CASKEETNTEAFF.

The chain has TRBV6-5 and TRBJ2-7, with D perhaps matching TRBD1 (5 bases). Trimming took off 4 bases at V and 1 base at J, with 14 bases between the two ends. The CDR3 is 15 amino acids. The germline CDR1 and CDR2 sequences are MNHEY and SVGAGI. DNA of the CDR3: TGTGCCAGCAGTTTAGACAGAATAACTTCCTACGAGCAGTACTTC. It encodes CASSLDRITSYEQYF.

The CDR3, as DNA: TGTGCCAGCAGCCTTAGCGGGGAGTACACAGATACGCAGTATTTT. Translation: CASSLSGEYTDTQYF. V usage is TRBV7-3 and J usage is TRBJ2-3; 8 bases agree with TRBD2. The ends lost 5 bases at V and 2 bases at J; junction bases unmatched: 6. Germline-derived CDR1 and CDR2 are SGHTA and FQGTGA. The CDR3 has 15 amino acids.

This chain links TRBV28 with TRBJ1-1, with D unresolved. V shed 3 bases and J shed 8 bases, with 13 bases lying between them. The CDR3 is 13 residues long. From germline, CDR1 is MDHEN and CDR2 SYDVKM. CDR3 in amino acids: CASSFPGIGEAFF. The CDR3 DNA follows: TGTGCCAGCAGTTTTCCGGGCATAGGGGAAGCTTTCTTT.

This clone showed up just once. The same CDR3 can be traced to other DNA sequences in this sample. The J gene is TRBJ2-7, the V gene TRBV30, with D possibly being TRBD2 (5 bases). V was cut by 0 bases and J by 2 bases, with 8 bases left in between. Looked up from germline, CDR1 is GTSNPN and CDR2 is SVGIG (reference sequence). The CDR3 totals 13 residues. Written as DNA, the CDR3 is TGTGCCTGGAGTGTTGAGGGCCCCTACGAGCAGTACTTC. It codes for CAWSVEGPYEQYF.

V and J are TRBV6-5 and TRBJ2-2, with 7 bases fitting TRBD2. V was clipped by 6 bases and J by 4 bases; unmatched bases: 5. There are 14 residues in the CDR3. CDR1 and CDR2 (germline): MNHEY, SVGAGI. CDR3 sequence reads: CASSPTGGTGELFF. CDR3 DNA: TGTGCCAGCAGCCCGACGGGAGGCACCGGGGAGCTGTTTTTT.

A remark on this clone: Other nucleotide sequences in the sample specify the same CDR3. This chain uses TRBV27 with TRBJ1-2; the D gene is possibly TRBD1 (5 bases). V lost 0 bases, J lost 4 bases, and 6 bases lay in between. This CDR3 spans 13 amino acids. In germline, CDR1 is MNHEY, CDR2 SMNVEV (reference sequence). The CDR3: CASSLSGGYGYTF. DNA of the CDR3: TGTGCCAGCAGTTTATCCGGGGGCTATGGCTACACCTTC.

The V call is TRBV19, the J call TRBJ2-7; unclear D gene. V was trimmed by 7 bases and J by 0 bases, leaving 13 bases between them. Germline lookup yields CDR1 LNHDA and CDR2 SQIVND (reference sequence). This CDR3 spans 14 amino acids. This CDR3 reads CASMSNSPSYEQYF. CDR3 nucleotide sequence: TGTGCCAGTATGTCAAATTCCCCCTCCTACGAGCAGTACTTC.

The chain uses TRBV5-4 and TRBJ2-2; tentatively, D is TRBD1 (6 bases). V was shortened by 4 bases and J by 4 bases, with 14 bases between the two germline ends. CDR3 length: 15 amino acids. Per germline, CDR1 SGHNT and CDR2 YYREEE (reference sequence). CDR3 DNA sequence: TGTGCCAGCAGCCTCCCGGGACATCTCACCGGGGAGCTGTTTTTT. It yields the protein CASSLPGHLTGELFF.

The rearrangement links TRBV6-6 to TRBJ1-2; D may be TRBD1 (6 bases). Germline CDR1 and CDR2: MNHNY and SVGAGI (reference sequence). There are 13 residues in the CDR3. Trimming cost V 6 bases and J 6 bases, with 14 bases left between them. This CDR3 is CASSRTGLHGYTF. CDR3 nucleotides: TGTGCCAGCAGCAGAACAGGGCTCCATGGCTACACCTTC.

As concerns this clone: Other DNA variants within this sample encode the same CDR3. This chain links TRBV9 with TRBJ1-4; the D gene is possibly TRBD1 (5 bases). CDR1 and CDR2 from the germline V gene are SGDLS and YYNGEE. Deletions cut 2 bases from V and 5 bases from J, with 13 bases between. The CDR3 is 15 residues long. CDR3 bases: TGTGCCAGCAGCGTGGGTCAGGGTCCCAATGAAAAACTGTTTTTT. Residues: CASSVGQGPNEKLFF.

The chain couples TRBV6-5 to TRBJ2-1; weak D call: TRBD1 (6 bases). This CDR3 has 12 amino acids. The germline V gene encodes CDR1 MNHEY and CDR2 SVGAGI. The V end was cut by 5 bases, the J end by 8 bases, with 10 bases between. Here the CDR3 reads CASSEQGYEQFF. Written as DNA, the CDR3 is TGTGCCAGCAGTGAGCAGGGGTATGAGCAGTTCTTC.

About this clone: At the DNA level, this CDR3 is encoded by other sequences in the same sample as well. J is TRBJ2-5 and V is TRBV9; D uncertain. The CDR3 loop spans 13 amino acids. The V end was cut by 0 bases, the J end by 2 bases, with 5 bases between. Germline CDR1 and CDR2: SGDLS and YYNGEE. The CDR3 here is CASSVGLQETQYF. The CDR3, as DNA: TGTGCCAGCAGCGTAGGTCTACAAGAGACCCAGTACTTC.

The chain links TRBV19 to TRBJ1-2; D is unclear. The CDR3 contains 15 residues. The germline V gene has CDR1 LNHDA and CDR2 SQIVND (reference sequence). Trimming cost V 0 bases and J 7 bases, with 15 bases left between them. CDR3: CASSIDLTAFSGYTF. CDR3 nucleotides: TGTGCCAGTAGTATAGATCTAACAGCGTTCTCTGGCTACACCTTC.

V is TRBV18 and J is TRBJ2-7, with 9 bases aligning to TRBD1. The junction had 5 bases not matched to a gene; V was cut back by 6 bases and J by 2 bases. Germline V gene lookup returns CDR1 KGHSH and CDR2 LQKENI. The CDR3 loop spans 14 amino acids. DNA for the CDR3: TGTGCCAGCTCCGCTACAGGGGGCACCTACGAGCAGTACTTC. Translating gives CASSATGGTYEQYF.

The chain carries TRBV2 and TRBJ2-2; D may be TRBD1 or TRBD2 (6 bases each). Trimming took 6 bases from V and 2 from J, leaving 19 bases between them. This CDR3 region has 17 residues. Germline V gives CDR1 SNHLY, CDR2 FYNNEI. The CDR3 protein is CASRAKGGHTNTGELFF. CDR3 in DNA: TGTGCCAGCAGAGCCAAGGGGGGACACACTAACACCGGGGAGCTGTTTTTT.

The chain employs TRBV27 and TRBJ2-6; D gene ambiguous. CDR1 is MNHEY and CDR2 is SMNVEV in the germline V gene (reference sequence). V was shortened by 2 bases and J by 0 bases, with 8 bases between the two germline ends. The CDR3 covers 16 residues. The CDR3 region has the DNA TGTGCCAGCAGTTTAGGGTACCTCTCTGGGGCCAACGTCCTGACTTTC. Translation: CASSLGYLSGANVLTF. The entire variable domain, with the rest obtained from reference TRBV27 and TRBJ2-6, is as follows: EAQVTQNPRYLITVTGKKLTVTCSQNMNHEYMSWYRQDPGLGLRQIYYSMNVEVTDKGDVPEGYKVSRKEKRNFPLILESPSPNQTSLYFCASSLGYLSGANVLTFGAGSRLTVL.

This chain connects TRBV6-5 to TRBJ2-1, with D possibly matching TRBD2 (5 bases). Germline CDR1 is MNHEY and CDR2 is SVGAGI. The CDR3 is 15 amino acids. V lost 6 bases and J lost 0, with 12 bases in between. In DNA, the CDR3 is TGTGCCAGCAGCCTCGGACTTGGCTCCTACAATGAGCAGTTCTTC. Its translation: CASSLGLGSYNEQFF.

The chain has TRBV27 and TRBJ1-1; tentatively, D is TRBD1 (6 bases). Germline V gene sequence: CDR1 MNHEY, CDR2 SMNVEV (reference sequence). V lost 3 bases, J lost 1 base, and 9 bases lay in between. The CDR3 runs to 14 residues. CDR3 sequence reads: CASSLKDRNTEAFF. The CDR3 nucleotides are TGTGCCAGCAGTTTGAAGGACAGGAACACTGAAGCTTTCTTT.

The V gene is TRBV28, the J gene TRBJ2-7, with D perhaps TRBD1 or TRBD2 (5 bases each). The germline V and J ends were trimmed by 6 bases and 2 bases, with 11 bases remaining between them. CDR3 length: 13 residues. Germline V gene lookup returns CDR1 MDHEN and CDR2 SYDVKM. The CDR3 protein is CASRRGATYEQYF. In DNA form, the CDR3 reads TGTGCCAGCAGGAGAGGGGCCACCTACGAGCAGTACTTC.

The chain carries TRBV30 and TRBJ1-1; 7 nucleotides line up with TRBD1. Unmatched junction bases numbered 14, after V lost 7 bases and J lost 0 bases. CDR3 length: 16 residues. Germline CDR1 reads GTSNPN; CDR2 reads SVGIG (reference sequence). In nucleotides, the CDR3 is TGTGCCTCCACTCGGTCAGGGGGATTCATGAACACTGAAGCTTTCTTT. Its translation is CASTRSGGFMNTEAFF.

In DNA, the CDR3 is TGTGCCAGCAGCTATGGACAGGGACGTAATTCACCCCTCCACTTT. It codes for CASSYGQGRNSPLHF. The rearrangement joins TRBV5-6 to TRBJ1-6; 8 bases line up with TRBD1. Germline V gene lookup returns CDR1 SGHDT and CDR2 YYEEEE. The CDR3 runs to 15 residues. Germline trimming cut 3 bases from V and 6 bases from J; bases unmatched to any gene: 5. Full variable domain (rest looked up from reference TRBV5-6 and TRBJ1-6): DAGVTQSPTHLIKTRGQQVTLRCSPKSGHDTVSWYQQALGQGPQFIFQYYEEEERQRGNFPDRFSGHQFPNYSSELNVNALLLGDSALYLCASSYGQGRNSPLHFGNGTRLTVT.

Of note for this clone: Additional DNA sequences in this sample encode the identical CDR3. The V and J genes are TRBV6-5 and TRBJ1-5; D unclear. V lost 3 bases, J lost 1 base, and 4 bases lay in between. CDR1 MNHEY and CDR2 SVGAGI come from the germline V gene. The CDR3 consists of 13 residues. This CDR3 is CASSYDSNQPQHF. In nucleotides, the CDR3 is TGTGCCAGCAGTTATGACAGCAATCAGCCCCAGCATTTT.